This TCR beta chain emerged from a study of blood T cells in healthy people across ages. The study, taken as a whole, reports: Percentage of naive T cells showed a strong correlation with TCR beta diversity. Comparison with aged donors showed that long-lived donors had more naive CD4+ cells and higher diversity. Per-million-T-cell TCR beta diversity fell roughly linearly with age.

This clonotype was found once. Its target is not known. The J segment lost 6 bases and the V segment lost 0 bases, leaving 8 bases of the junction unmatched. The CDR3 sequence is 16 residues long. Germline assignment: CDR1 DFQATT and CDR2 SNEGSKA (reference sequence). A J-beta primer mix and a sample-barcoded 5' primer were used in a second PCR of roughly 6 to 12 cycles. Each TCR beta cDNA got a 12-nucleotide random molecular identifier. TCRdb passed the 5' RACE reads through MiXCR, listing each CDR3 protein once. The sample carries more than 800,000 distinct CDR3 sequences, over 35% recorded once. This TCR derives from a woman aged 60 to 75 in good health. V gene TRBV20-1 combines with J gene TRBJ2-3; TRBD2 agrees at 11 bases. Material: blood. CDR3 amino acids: CSARDPLAGVSDTQYF. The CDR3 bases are TGCAGTGCTAGAGATCCACTAGCGGGAGTTTCGGATACGCAGTATTTT.